This TCR beta chain was identified in a study of identical twins. This CDR3 has 18 amino acids. The junction had 7 bases not matched to a gene; V was cut back by 2 bases and J by 4 bases. Germline values: CDR1 MNHEY, CDR2 SVGAGI. A single record per CDR3 protein comes from TCRdb applying MiXCR to the 5' RACE reads. The table records more than 350,000 distinct CDR3 sequences, about 10% of them present only once. This clonotype was observed at least ten times. This sequence originates from a woman in her forties or fifties in good health. The gene calls are TRBV6-5 and TRBJ2-2; TRBD2 matches 13 bases. The sample comprised naive T cells sorted from blood. CDR3 in amino acids: CASSYNGLAGAGTGELFF. Written as DNA, the CDR3 is TGTGCCAGCAGTTACAACGGACTAGCGGGAGCGGGCACCGGGGAGCTGTTTTTT.